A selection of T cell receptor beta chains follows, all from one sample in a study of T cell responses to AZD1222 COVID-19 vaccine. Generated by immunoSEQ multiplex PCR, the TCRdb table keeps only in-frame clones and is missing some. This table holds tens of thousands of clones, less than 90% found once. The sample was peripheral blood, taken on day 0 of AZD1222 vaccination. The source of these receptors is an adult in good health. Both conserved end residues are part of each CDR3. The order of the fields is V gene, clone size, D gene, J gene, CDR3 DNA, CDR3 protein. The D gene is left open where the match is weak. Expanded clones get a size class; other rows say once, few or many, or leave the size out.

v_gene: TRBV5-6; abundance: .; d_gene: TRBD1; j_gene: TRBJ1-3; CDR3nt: TGTGCCAGCAGCTCAACAGGGGGCGGGAACACCATATATTTT; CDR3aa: CASSSTGGGNTIYF
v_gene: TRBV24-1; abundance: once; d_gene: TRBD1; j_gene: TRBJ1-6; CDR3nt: TGTGCCACCAGTGATTCGGACAGGGCTTCCGTCGCTGTCTCCTATAATTCACCCCTCCACTTT; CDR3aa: CATSDSDRASVAVSYNSPLHF
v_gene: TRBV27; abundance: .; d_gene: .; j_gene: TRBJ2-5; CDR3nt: TGTGCCAGCAGTTTATACCAAGAGACCCAGTACTTC; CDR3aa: CASSLYQETQYF
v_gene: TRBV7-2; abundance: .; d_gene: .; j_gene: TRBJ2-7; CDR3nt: TGTGCCAGCAGCAGACAAGAGGCCCTTCCAGGGAACGAGCAGTACTTC; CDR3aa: CASSRQEALPGNEQYF
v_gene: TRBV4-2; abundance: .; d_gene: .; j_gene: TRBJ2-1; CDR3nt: TGTGCCAGCAGTCCGGAGGGGGGGTGGAACAATGAGCAGTTCTTC; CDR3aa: CASSPEGGWNNEQFF
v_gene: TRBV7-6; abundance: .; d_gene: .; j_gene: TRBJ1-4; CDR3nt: TGTGCCAGCAGCTTCGGACCGAACAATGAAAAACTGTTTTTT; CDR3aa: CASSFGPNNEKLFF
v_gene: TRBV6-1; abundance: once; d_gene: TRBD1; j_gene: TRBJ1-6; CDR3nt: TGTGCCAGCAGTGAAAGGGGGCCGAGGGGACGTAGCTCCTATAATTCACCCCTCCACTTT; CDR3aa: CASSERGPRGRSSYNSPLHF
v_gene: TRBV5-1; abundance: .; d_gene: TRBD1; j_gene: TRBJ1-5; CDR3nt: TGCGCCAGCAGCTTGTTTCCAGGGGGCGCCGGTGGCAATCAGCCCCAGCATTTT; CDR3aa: CASSLFPGGAGGNQPQHF
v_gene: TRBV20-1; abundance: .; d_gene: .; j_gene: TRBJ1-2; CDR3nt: TGCAGTGCTAGTGGGCAGCTGAACTATGGCTACACCTTC; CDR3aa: CSASGQLNYGYTF
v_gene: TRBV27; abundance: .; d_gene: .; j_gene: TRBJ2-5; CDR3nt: TGTGCCAGCAGTTTCTCGGGGGGCCAGGAGACCCAGTACTTC; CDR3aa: CASSFSGGQETQYF
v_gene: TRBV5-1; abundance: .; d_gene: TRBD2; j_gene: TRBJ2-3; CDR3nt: TGCGCCAGCAGCTCAACCGGGACTAGCGGGTTCCGTTGGGGCACAGATACGCAGTATTTT; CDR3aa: CASSSTGTSGFRWGTDTQYF
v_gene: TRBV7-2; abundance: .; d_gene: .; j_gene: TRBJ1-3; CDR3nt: TGTGCCAGCAGCTTAGACCGGAGCTCTGGAAACACCATATATTTT; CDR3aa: CASSLDRSSGNTIYF
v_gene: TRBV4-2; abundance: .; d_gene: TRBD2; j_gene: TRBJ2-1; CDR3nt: TGTGCCAGCAGCCAGGCGGGGGGTCCATACAATGAGCAGTTCTTC; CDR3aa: CASSQAGGPYNEQFF
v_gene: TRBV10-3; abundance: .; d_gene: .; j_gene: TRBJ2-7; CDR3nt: TGTGCCATCAAAGGGGGTTTAAAAGGGGAGCAGTACTTC; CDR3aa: CAIKGGLKGEQYF
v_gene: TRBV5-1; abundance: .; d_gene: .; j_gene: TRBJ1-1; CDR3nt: TGCGCCAGCAGCACCCGACAGGTGAACACTGAAGCTTTCTTT; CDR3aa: CASSTRQVNTEAFF
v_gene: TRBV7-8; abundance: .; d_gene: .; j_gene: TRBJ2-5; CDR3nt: TGTGCCAGCAGCCCCGGGTTGGAGACCCAGTACTTC; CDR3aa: CASSPGLETQYF
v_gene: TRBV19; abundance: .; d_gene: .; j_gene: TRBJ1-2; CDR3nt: TGTGCCAGTAGGGGACTGGGAGGCTACACCTTC; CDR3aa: CASRGLGGYTF
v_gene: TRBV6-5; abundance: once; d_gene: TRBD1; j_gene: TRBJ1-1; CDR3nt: TGTGCCAGCAGCGGGGGGGAGACAGGGGGCACTGAAGCTTTCTTT; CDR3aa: CASSGGETGGTEAFF
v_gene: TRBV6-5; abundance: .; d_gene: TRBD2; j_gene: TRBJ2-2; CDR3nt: TGTGCCAGCACTCTAGCGGGGGGGGACGGGGAGCTGTTTTTT; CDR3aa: CASTLAGGDGELFF
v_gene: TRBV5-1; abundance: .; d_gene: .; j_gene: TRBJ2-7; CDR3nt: TGCGCCAGCAGCTCTGCCGGGCTCCAGGGGCCCTCCGAGCAGTACTTC; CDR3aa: CASSSAGLQGPSEQYF
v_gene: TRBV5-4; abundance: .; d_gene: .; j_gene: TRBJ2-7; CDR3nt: TGTGCCAGCAGCTTAGGGTCCAACTACGAGCAGTACTTC; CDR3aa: CASSLGSNYEQYF
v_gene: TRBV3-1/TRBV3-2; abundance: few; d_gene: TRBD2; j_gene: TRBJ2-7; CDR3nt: TGTGCCAGCAGCCTCGGGACTAGCTACGAGCAGTACTTC; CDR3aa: CASSLGTSYEQYF
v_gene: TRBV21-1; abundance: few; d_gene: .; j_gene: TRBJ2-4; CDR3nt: TGTGCCAGCAGTCTTTCTGGGGGGATAGCCAAAAACATTCAGTACTTC; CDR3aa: CASSLSGGIAKNIQYF
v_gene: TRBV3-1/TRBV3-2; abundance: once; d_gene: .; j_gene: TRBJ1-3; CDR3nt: TGTGCCAGCAGCCAAAATCCGGGGGGGGGCACCACCATATATTTT; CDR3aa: CASSQNPGGGTTIYF
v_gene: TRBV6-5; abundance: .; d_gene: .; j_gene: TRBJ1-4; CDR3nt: TGTGCCAGCAGGGGAAAAGGACGAGAAAAACTGTTTTTT; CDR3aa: CASRGKGREKLFF
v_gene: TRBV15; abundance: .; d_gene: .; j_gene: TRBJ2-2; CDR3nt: TGTGCCACTCGGCGGGGACTTGTAAACACCGGGGAGCTGTTTTTT; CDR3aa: CATRRGLVNTGELFF
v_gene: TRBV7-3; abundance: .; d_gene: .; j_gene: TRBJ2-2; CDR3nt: TGTGCCAGCAGCCAGATATACGGGGAGCTGTTTTTT; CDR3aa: CASSQIYGELFF
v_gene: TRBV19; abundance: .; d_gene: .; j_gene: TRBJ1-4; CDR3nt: TGTGCCAGTAGTATAGATCAGTCAGGGACCGAAAAACTGTTTTTT; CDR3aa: CASSIDQSGTEKLFF
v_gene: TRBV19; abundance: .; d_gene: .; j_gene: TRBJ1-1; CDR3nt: TGTGCCAGTACCGTAGACAGATCCTATGAAGCTTTCTTT; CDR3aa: CASTVDRSYEAFF
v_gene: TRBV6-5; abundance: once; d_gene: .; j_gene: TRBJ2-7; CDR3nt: TGTGCCAGCAGAGAGGGTGGGGCCTACGAGCAGTACTTC; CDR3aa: CASREGGAYEQYF
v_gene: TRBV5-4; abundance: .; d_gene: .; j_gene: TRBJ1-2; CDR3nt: TGTGCCAGCAGCTTCGAGGGGATCCCTAACTATGGCTACACCTTC; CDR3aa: CASSFEGIPNYGYTF
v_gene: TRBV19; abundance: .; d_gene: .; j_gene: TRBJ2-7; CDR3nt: TGTGCCAGTAACGGACAGTACTCCTACGAGCAGTACTTC; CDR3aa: CASNGQYSYEQYF
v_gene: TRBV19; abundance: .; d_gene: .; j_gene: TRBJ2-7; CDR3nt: TGTGCCAGTAGTAGTATTTCGACCCAGCTCTCCTACGAGCAGTACTTC; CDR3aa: CASSSISTQLSYEQYF
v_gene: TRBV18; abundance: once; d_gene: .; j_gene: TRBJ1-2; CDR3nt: TGTGCCAGCTCTAACCGGCGGGAGATCTATGGCTACACCTTC; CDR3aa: CASSNRREIYGYTF
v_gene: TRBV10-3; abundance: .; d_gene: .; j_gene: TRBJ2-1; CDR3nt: TGTGCCACATCGGGGCTAGCCAATGAGCAGTTCTTC; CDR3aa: CATSGLANEQFF
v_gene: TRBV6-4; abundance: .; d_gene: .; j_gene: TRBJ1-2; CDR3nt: TGTGCCAGCAGTGACGGGGGCGGCTATGGCTACACCTTC; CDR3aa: CASSDGGGYGYTF
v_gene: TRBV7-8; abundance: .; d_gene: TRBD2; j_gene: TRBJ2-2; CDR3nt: TGTGCCAGCAGACAAATAGCGGGGACAACGAACACCGGGGAGCTGTTTTTT; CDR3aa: CASRQIAGTTNTGELFF
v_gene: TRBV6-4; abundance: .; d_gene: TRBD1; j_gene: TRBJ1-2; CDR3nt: TGTGCCAGCAATCGGGGACAGATGAGGGGCTACACCTTC; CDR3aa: CASNRGQMRGYTF
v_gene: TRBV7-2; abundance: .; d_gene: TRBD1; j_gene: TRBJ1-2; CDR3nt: TGTGCCAGCAGCCACGGGACAGGCTATGGCTACACCTTC; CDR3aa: CASSHGTGYGYTF
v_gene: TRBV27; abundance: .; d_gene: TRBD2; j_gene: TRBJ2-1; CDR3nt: TGTGCCAGTAGTCCCCAGGACGGGGGGGTCAATGAGCAGTTCTTC; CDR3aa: CASSPQDGGVNEQFF
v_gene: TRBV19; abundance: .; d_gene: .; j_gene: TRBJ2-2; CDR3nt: TGTGCCAGTAGTATCATTCCAGGAGCGAACACCGGGGAGCTGTTTTTT; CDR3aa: CASSIIPGANTGELFF
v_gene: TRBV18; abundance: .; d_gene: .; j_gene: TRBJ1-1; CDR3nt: TGTGCCAGCTCACCACCGAACGGATGGCAGATGAACACTGAAGCTTTCTTT; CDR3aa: CASSPPNGWQMNTEAFF
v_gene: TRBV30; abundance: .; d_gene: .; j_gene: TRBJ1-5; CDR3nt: TGTGCCTGGAGTGTACGAGGGGGTAGGAGCAATCAGCCCCAGCATTTT; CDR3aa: CAWSVRGGRSNQPQHF
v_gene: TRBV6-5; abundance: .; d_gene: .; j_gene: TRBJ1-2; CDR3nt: TGTGCCAGCAGTTACGCGGGGCTGGCCTATGGCTACACCTTC; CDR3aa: CASSYAGLAYGYTF
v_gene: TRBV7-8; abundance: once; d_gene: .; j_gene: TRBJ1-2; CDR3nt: TGTGCCAGCAGCTCGCAGGGACGGGGCTATGGCTACACCTTC; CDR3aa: CASSSQGRGYGYTF
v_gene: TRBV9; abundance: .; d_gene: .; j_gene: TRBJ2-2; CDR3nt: TGTGCCAGCAGCGTATCAGCTCAGCCTCTCCTCCAGGACGGGGAGCTGTTTTTT; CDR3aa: CASSVSAQPLLQDGELFF
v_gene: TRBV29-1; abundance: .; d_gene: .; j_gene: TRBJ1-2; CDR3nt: TGCAGCGTTGATTGGGACATATCTAACTATGGCTACACCTTC; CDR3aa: CSVDWDISNYGYTF
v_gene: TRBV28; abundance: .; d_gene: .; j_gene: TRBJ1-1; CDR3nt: TGTGCCAGCAGCCGGTCGGGGGTCTGGGGCGGGGACACTGAAGCTTTCTTT; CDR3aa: CASSRSGVWGGDTEAFF
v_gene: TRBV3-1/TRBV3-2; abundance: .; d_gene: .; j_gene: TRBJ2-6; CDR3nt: TGTGCCAGCAGCCAAGATTGGCCAGGGGAAGCTGGGGCCAACGTCCTGACTTTC; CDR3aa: CASSQDWPGEAGANVLTF
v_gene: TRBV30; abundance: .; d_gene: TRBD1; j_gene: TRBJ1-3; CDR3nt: TGTGCCAGAAGGACAGGGGTTGGAAACACCATATATTTT; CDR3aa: CARRTGVGNTIYF
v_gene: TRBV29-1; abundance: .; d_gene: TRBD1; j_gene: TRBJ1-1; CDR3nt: TGCAGCGTTAAAGGGACAGGGGGAACTGAAGCTTTCTTT; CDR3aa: CSVKGTGGTEAFF
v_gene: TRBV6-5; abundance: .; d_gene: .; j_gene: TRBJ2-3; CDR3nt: TGTGCCAGCAGCCCGACACCAGATACGCAGTATTTT; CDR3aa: CASSPTPDTQYF